The T cell receptor (beta chain) described here comes from a study of early T cells in non-severe SARS-CoV-2 infection. Study in general: Chains from this unsorted whole-blood bulk RNA could not be paired.

This clonotype showed up many times. Trimming cost V 7 bases and J 2 bases, with 13 bases left between them. Germline assignment: CDR1 MNHEY and CDR2 SMNVEV (reference sequence). This CDR3 comprises 14 residues. MiXCR, applied by TCRdb to the 5' RACE reads, yields one record per CDR3 protein. The table shows tens of thousands of distinct CDR3 sequences, with under 15% occurring only once. V is TRBV27 and J is TRBJ2-3, with D unresolved. The TCR was taken from an adult who was a healthcare worker with PCR-confirmed SARS-CoV-2 infection or an uninfected control (not recorded which). The source material was whole blood. This CDR3 reads CASKFGPSTDTQYF. The CDR3 DNA reads as TGTGCCAGCAAATTCGGCCCGTCCACAGATACGCAGTATTTT.